Listed below are T cell receptor beta chains from one sample, sequenced in a study of Ad26.COV2.S vaccination and SARS-CoV-2 variants. TCRdb's table, derived via immunoSEQ multiplex PCR, lists solely in-frame clones and lacks some. This sample carries 400,000 or so clones, more than 85% of them seen once, and the ten largest clones take under 4%. Sequencing used peripheral blood, obtained in a trial of Ad26.COV2.S vaccine versus placebo. The receptors shown here come from a person between 18 and 59 years old who received the Ad26.COV2.S COVID-19 vaccine or a placebo. CDR3s include the opening cysteine and the closing phenylalanine or tryptophan. Fields, in order: J gene, V gene, clone size, D gene, CDR3 DNA, CDR3 protein. D genes are given only for firm matches. The size entry is marked missing in some rows and otherwise reads once, few, many or a size class.

j_call: TRBJ1-2; v_call: TRBV5-4; clone_size: -; d_call: TRBD1; cdr3_nt: TGTGCCAGCAGCCCGGGACAGGGAAACTATGGCTACACCTTC; cdr3_aa: CASSPGQGNYGYTF
j_call: TRBJ1-4; v_call: TRBV5-5; clone_size: few; d_call: -; cdr3_nt: TGTGCCAGCAGCTTGTTCAGCAATGAAAAACTGTTTTTT; cdr3_aa: CASSLFSNEKLFF
j_call: TRBJ2-3; v_call: TRBV12-3/TRBV12-4; clone_size: once; d_call: -; cdr3_nt: TGTGCCAGCAGTTTATTTTTGGCGGATACGCAGTATTTT; cdr3_aa: CASSLFLADTQYF
j_call: TRBJ1-1; v_call: TRBV7-8; clone_size: -; d_call: -; cdr3_nt: TGTGCCAGCAGTTCCCTACAAGTGGGGAGAAGGTACACTGAAGCTTTCTTT; cdr3_aa: CASSSLQVGRRYTEAFF
j_call: TRBJ1-2; v_call: TRBV6-5; clone_size: -; d_call: TRBD1; cdr3_nt: TGTGCCAGCAGTCAGACAGGGAGGGGTGGCTACACCTTC; cdr3_aa: CASSQTGRGGYTF
j_call: TRBJ2-7; v_call: TRBV29-1; clone_size: -; d_call: TRBD1; cdr3_nt: TGCAGCGTTGGGACAGGGAGGTACGACGAGCAGTACTTC; cdr3_aa: CSVGTGRYDEQYF
j_call: TRBJ1-5; v_call: TRBV6-6; clone_size: -; d_call: -; cdr3_nt: TGTGCCAGCACCTACGGAGGGGCAGGACAGCCCCAGCATTTT; cdr3_aa: CASTYGGAGQPQHF
j_call: TRBJ2-5; v_call: TRBV7-9; clone_size: -; d_call: -; cdr3_nt: TGTGCCAGCAGCGGCGGAGTCGAGGAAGAGACCCAGTACTTC; cdr3_aa: CASSGGVEEETQYF
j_call: TRBJ1-1; v_call: TRBV19; clone_size: -; d_call: -; cdr3_nt: TGTGCCAGTAGTCCAGGGAACACTGAAGCTTTCTTT; cdr3_aa: CASSPGNTEAFF
j_call: TRBJ2-3; v_call: TRBV7-9; clone_size: once; d_call: -; cdr3_nt: TGTGCCAGCAGCTTAGGAACAGGGTTCACAGATACGCAGTATTTT; cdr3_aa: CASSLGTGFTDTQYF
j_call: TRBJ2-3; v_call: TRBV7-8; clone_size: -; d_call: -; cdr3_nt: TGTGCCAGCAGCTTATACTATACGCAGTATTTT; cdr3_aa: CASSLYYTQYF
j_call: TRBJ2-3; v_call: TRBV19; clone_size: -; d_call: -; cdr3_nt: TGTGCCAGTTCGCAGGGGGAGGCGGGAGATACGCAGTATTTT; cdr3_aa: CASSQGEAGDTQYF
j_call: TRBJ1-1; v_call: TRBV28; clone_size: -; d_call: -; cdr3_nt: TGTGCCAGCAGTTTACAGGAGGGGGGAGCTTTCTTT; cdr3_aa: CASSLQEGGAFF
j_call: TRBJ2-1; v_call: TRBV6-1; clone_size: -; d_call: -; cdr3_nt: TGTGCCAGCAGTGACTACGGGTACGGCTCCTACAATGAGCAGTTCTTC; cdr3_aa: CASSDYGYGSYNEQFF
j_call: TRBJ2-7; v_call: TRBV11-2; clone_size: -; d_call: TRBD1; cdr3_nt: TGTGCCAGCAGCACTTTTACAACTCGGACAGGCCACGAGCAGTACTTC; cdr3_aa: CASSTFTTRTGHEQYF
j_call: TRBJ1-1; v_call: TRBV5-4; clone_size: few; d_call: -; cdr3_nt: TGTGCCAGCAGCCCGGAGTTGTCAGGGACTTCTGAAGCTTTCTTT; cdr3_aa: CASSPELSGTSEAFF
j_call: TRBJ1-1; v_call: TRBV19; clone_size: -; d_call: TRBD1; cdr3_nt: TGTGCCAGTAGAGGCCCGGGACAGGATAACCGGGGTGCTGAAGCTTTCTTT; cdr3_aa: CASRGPGQDNRGAEAFF
j_call: TRBJ2-7; v_call: TRBV3-1/TRBV3-2; clone_size: -; d_call: -; cdr3_nt: TGTGCCAGCAGCCAAGATCGGTTTTACGAGCAGTACTTC; cdr3_aa: CASSQDRFYEQYF
j_call: TRBJ1-1; v_call: TRBV7-9; clone_size: once; d_call: TRBD1; cdr3_nt: TGTGCCAGCAGCCCCTCGCGGGACAGGAACACTGAAGCTTTCTTT; cdr3_aa: CASSPSRDRNTEAFF
j_call: TRBJ1-1; v_call: TRBV7-8; clone_size: -; d_call: TRBD1; cdr3_nt: TGTGCCAGCAGCTTAGGACAGGGACACACTGAAGCTTTCTTT; cdr3_aa: CASSLGQGHTEAFF
j_call: TRBJ2-2; v_call: TRBV7-9; clone_size: once; d_call: -; cdr3_nt: TGTGCCAGCAGCTTAGTTCGAGGCGGTGGCGGGGAGCTGTTTTTT; cdr3_aa: CASSLVRGGGGELFF
j_call: TRBJ1-1; v_call: TRBV6-5; clone_size: -; d_call: TRBD1; cdr3_nt: TGTGCCAGCAGTTACTCTGGGACAGTGAGCACTGAAGCTTTCTTT; cdr3_aa: CASSYSGTVSTEAFF
j_call: TRBJ1-6; v_call: TRBV6-5; clone_size: once; d_call: -; cdr3_nt: TGTGCCAGCAGTTACGGGGGCTCTTCACCCCTCCACTTT; cdr3_aa: CASSYGGSSPLHF
j_call: TRBJ1-4; v_call: TRBV7-2; clone_size: -; d_call: -; cdr3_nt: TGTGCCAGCAGCTCCGCCAACGAAAAACTGTTTTTT; cdr3_aa: CASSSANEKLFF
j_call: TRBJ1-2; v_call: TRBV2; clone_size: few; d_call: -; cdr3_nt: TGTGCCAGCAGTGAGGTTATATGGCAGTCCTATGGCTACACCTTC; cdr3_aa: CASSEVIWQSYGYTF